What follows are 32 T cell receptor beta chains derived from one specimen sequenced in a study of resident and recirculating memory T cells in vitiligo. Some clones are missing from TCRdb's copy, which holds only in-frame ones; the method was immunoSEQ multiplex PCR. This sample yields tens of thousands of clones, of which just over 90% are seen a single time; approximately 5.4% belongs to the top ten. The sequencing input was blood. The receptors shown here come from a male donor with vitiligo.

V gene TRBV5-1 combines with J gene TRBJ2-1, with D maybe TRBD2 (6 bases). Germline CDR1 is SGHRS and CDR2 is YFSETQ. This CDR3 comprises 14 residues. Trimming took 4 bases from V and 0 from J, leaving 8 bases between them. Here the CDR3 reads CASSDGSSYNEQFF. The DNA of the CDR3 is TGCGCCAGCAGCGACGGGAGCTCCTACAATGAGCAGTTCTTC.

The chain carries TRBV7-6 and TRBJ2-3, with 9 bases that match TRBD2. V shed 1 base and J 4 bases; nucleotides not matched to a gene: 6. The CDR3 runs to 16 residues. Germline-derived CDR1 and CDR2 are SGHVS and FNYEAQ. The CDR3 protein is CASSLGGRGTADTQYF. DNA for the CDR3: TGTGCCAGCAGCTTAGGCGGGAGGGGGACGGCAGATACGCAGTATTTT.

The chain uses TRBV5-1 and TRBJ2-1; D is undetermined. The CDR3 is 14 residues long. Per germline, CDR1 SGHRS and CDR2 YFSETQ. V dropped 3 bases and J dropped 4 bases, with 11 bases sitting between them. CDR3 sequence: CASSSQVPYNEQFF. As DNA, the CDR3 is TGCGCCAGCAGCTCTCAGGTACCGTACAATGAGCAGTTCTTC.

V and J are TRBV7-9 and TRBJ2-1, with 9 positions matching TRBD2. V was pared by 1 base and J by 9 bases, with 10 bases of the junction left unmatched. In germline, CDR1 is SEHNR, CDR2 FQNEAQ (reference sequence). There are 16 residues in the CDR3. The CDR3 DNA is TGTGCCAGCAGCTTAGGCCTAGCGGGACTCACGGGTGAGCAGTTCTTC. Protein sequence: CASSLGLAGLTGEQFF.

This chain connects TRBV28 to TRBJ1-5, with a weak D call TRBD1 (6 bases). V lost 6 bases and J lost 4, with 13 bases in between. The CDR3 has 14 amino acids. Looked up from germline, CDR1 is MDHEN and CDR2 is SYDVKM. In DNA form, the CDR3 reads TGTGCCAGCAGAGGAGGGGGGGTTAATCAGCCCCAGCATTTT. Encoded protein: CASRGGGVNQPQHF.

The chain links TRBV7-2 to TRBJ2-5; D might be TRBD2 (5 bases). The CDR3 is 16 amino acids. V lost 0 bases to trimming and J lost 3 bases, with 14 bases between them. Looked up from germline, CDR1 is SGHTA and CDR2 is FQGNSA. CDR3 nucleotides: TGTGCCAGCAGCTTAGCAGACTACTGGGCGGAAGAGACCCAGTACTTC. This translates into CASSLADYWAEETQYF.

This chain uses TRBV29-1 with TRBJ2-7; 7 nucleotides match TRBD2. V lost 7 bases to trimming and J lost 5 bases; unmatched junction nucleotides: 17. Germline-derived CDR1 and CDR2 are SQVTM and ANQGSEA. CDR3 length: 15 residues. The DNA for the CDR3 is TGCAGCGCACGGGGTGGACTAGAGCTGCCCCACGAGCAGTACTTC. This gives the protein CSARGGLELPHEQYF.

In nucleotides, the CDR3 is TGCGCCAGCAGTCAGGGGGCGTACGAGCAGTACTTC. Translated, it gives CASSQGAYEQYF. This chain links TRBV23-1 with TRBJ2-7; D perhaps matches TRBD1 (6 bases). TRBV23-1 is classed as an ORF, of uncertain function. The length of the CDR3 is 12 residues. V dropped 3 bases and J dropped 4 bases, with 7 bases sitting between them.

This chain links TRBV5-4 with TRBJ2-3, with 12 positions matching TRBD1. The CDR3 has 16 amino acids. The V gene's germline CDR1 is SGHNT and CDR2 YYREEE (reference sequence). The V gene end was trimmed by 0 bases and the J gene end by 5 bases; junction bases not matched to a gene: 4. CDR3 region: CASSLGGQGAGDTQYF. DNA for the CDR3: TGTGCCAGCAGCTTGGGGGGACAGGGGGCTGGAGATACGCAGTATTTT.

The rearrangement joins TRBV5-1 to TRBJ2-3; D possibly corresponds to TRBD1 (6 bases). CDR1 is SGHRS, CDR2 YFSETQ, per germline. There are 13 residues in the CDR3. The V end was cut by 1 base, the J end by 3 bases, with 6 bases between. In DNA form, the CDR3 reads TGCGCCAGCAGCTTGACAGGGACAGATACGCAGTATTTT. Encoded protein: CASSLTGTDTQYF.

The chain has TRBV27 and TRBJ2-2; the D gene is possibly TRBD2 (6 bases). From germline, CDR1 is MNHEY and CDR2 SMNVEV (reference sequence). This CDR3 has 15 residues. The V gene lost 3 bases and the J gene lost 4 bases, with 12 bases spanning the gap. CDR3 protein: CASSFGGGGTGELFF. In DNA, the CDR3 is TGTGCCAGCAGTTTCGGGGGTGGGGGCACCGGGGAGCTGTTTTTT.

The CDR3 DNA is TGTGCCAGTAGTCCCAGGGGGCTGGAGACCCAGTACTTC. It codes for CASSPRGLETQYF. The chain is built from TRBV19 and TRBJ2-5; TRBD1 matches at 8 bases. Germline V lookup: CDR1 LNHDA, CDR2 SQIVND (reference sequence). V trimming: 5 bases; J trimming: 5 bases; junction bases outside the gene matches: 4. The CDR3 length is 13 residues.

The chain links TRBV18 to TRBJ1-4, with 9 nucleotides matching TRBD1. Germline lookup yields CDR1 KGHSH and CDR2 LQKENI. CDR3 length equals 19 residues. V was pared by 1 base and J by 7 bases, with 16 bases of the junction left unmatched. The chain's CDR3 is CASSPLIGTGLKEGEKLFF. CDR3 sequence (DNA): TGTGCCAGCTCACCACTGATCGGGACAGGGTTAAAGGAGGGTGAAAAACTGTTTTTT.

This chain uses TRBV27 with TRBJ1-5, with 11 nucleotides matching TRBD1. Germline CDR1 and CDR2: MNHEY and SMNVEV (reference sequence). With V trimmed by 1 base and J by 6 bases, 8 bases remained unmatched. CDR3 length: 17 residues. This CDR3 is CASSLFGQGARFQPQHF. The CDR3 region has the DNA TGTGCCAGCAGTTTATTCGGACAGGGGGCGAGATTTCAGCCCCAGCATTTT.

The chain employs TRBV7-2 and TRBJ1-5, with 7 bases lining up with TRBD1. Germline CDR1 and CDR2: SGHTA and FQGNSA. The CDR3 spans 15 residues. With V trimmed by 2 bases and J by 7 bases, 8 bases remained unmatched. This CDR3 is CASSLSPGTDQPQHF. As DNA, the CDR3 is TGTGCCAGCAGCTTAAGTCCCGGGACAGACCAGCCCCAGCATTTT.

The chain employs TRBV5-1 and TRBJ2-5; 7 bases map to TRBD1. Per germline, CDR1 SGHRS and CDR2 YFSETQ. The CDR3 runs 15 residues. V lost 5 bases and J lost 4; bases outside the gene matches: 11. The CDR3 nucleotides are TGCGCCAGCAGGCTAAGAACAGGGGAGCGAGAGACCCAGTACTTC. The encoded protein is CASRLRTGERETQYF.

The rearrangement uses TRBV11-3 and TRBJ2-5; TRBD1 agrees at 7 bases. With 4 bases clipped from V and 1 base from J, the junction kept 3 bases outside the gene matches. The CDR3 loop spans 14 amino acids. Germline loops: CDR1 SGHNT, CDR2 YENEEA. The CDR3 sequence: CASSSGQSQETQYF. The CDR3 nucleotides are TGTGCCAGCAGCTCGGGACAGAGCCAAGAGACCCAGTACTTC.

The chain recombines TRBV7-3 with TRBJ1-1, with 8 bases aligning to TRBD1. In germline, CDR1 is SGHTA, CDR2 FQGTGA. The CDR3 has 15 amino acids. J was trimmed by 10 bases and V by 0 bases; bases with no gene match: 10. The DNA for the CDR3 is TGTGCCAGCAGCTTAACCGGAGGGACAGGAGAGTCAGCTTTCTTT. Its translation: CASSLTGGTGESAFF.

This rearrangement joins TRBV15 to TRBJ1-2; D not certain. Germline CDR1 reads LNHNV; CDR2 reads YYDKDF (reference sequence). The CDR3 spans 14 residues. Trimming took 4 bases from V and 4 from J, leaving 13 bases between them. CDR3 in amino acids: CATSNGRGGYGYTF. The CDR3 nucleotides read TGTGCCACCAGCAATGGTCGGGGTGGCTATGGCTACACCTTC.

The rearrangement uses TRBV29-1 and TRBJ1-2; D gene unclear. This CDR3 is 12 amino acids long. The ends were cut back, 6 bases at V and 0 bases at J, with 8 bases in the middle. Germline V gene data show CDR1 as SQVTM and CDR2 as ANQGSEA. In DNA, the CDR3 is TGCAGCGTAGTCAGTACTAACTATGGCTACACCTTC. Its translation: CSVVSTNYGYTF.

This chain uses TRBV5-1 with TRBJ1-3, with D unresolved. The germline V gene has CDR1 SGHRS and CDR2 YFSETQ. The V end was cut by 0 bases, the J end by 1 base, with 8 bases between. CDR3 length: 15 amino acids. CDR3 region: CASSLGHSSGNTIYF. The CDR3 region has the DNA TGCGCCAGCAGCTTGGGACATTCGTCTGGAAACACCATATATTTT.

The rearrangement uses TRBV28 and TRBJ2-4, with 9 bases aligning to TRBD2. Trimming cost V 1 base and J 1 base; bases outside gene matches: 8. Germline V lookup: CDR1 MDHEN, CDR2 SYDVKM. The CDR3 has 18 amino acids. Here the CDR3 reads CASSLLVAGAEAKNIQYF. In nucleotides, the CDR3 is TGTGCCAGCAGTTTATTGGTAGCGGGAGCAGAGGCCAAAAACATTCAGTACTTC. The entire variable domain, with the rest obtained from reference TRBV28 and TRBJ2-4, is as follows: DVKVTQSSRYLVKRTGEKVFLECVQDMDHENMFWYRQDPGLGLRLIYFSYDVKMKEKGDIPEGYSVSREKKERFSLILESASTNQTSMYLCASSLLVAGAEAKNIQYFGAGTRLSVL.

CDR3 protein: CASSLGRGRYEQYF. DNA of the CDR3: TGTGCCAGCAGCTTAGGGAGGGGGCGCTACGAGCAGTACTTC. J is TRBJ2-7 and V is TRBV7-9, with D possibly TRBD1 on 7 matching bases. Per the germline V gene, CDR1 is SEHNR and CDR2 is FQNEAQ (reference sequence). V lost 1 base to trimming and J lost 3 bases, with 10 bases between them. This CDR3 comprises 14 residues.

The J gene is TRBJ1-5, the V gene TRBV30, with a possible D match to TRBD1 (6 bases). The CDR3 covers 13 residues. The V and J ends lost 5 bases and 7 bases respectively, with 15 bases between them. Germline V gene lookup returns CDR1 GTSNPN and CDR2 SVGIG (reference sequence). CDR3 loop: CAWDDRMGQPQHF. The CDR3 DNA is TGTGCCTGGGACGACAGGATGGGGCAGCCCCAGCATTTT.

This clone was counted a single time. The J gene is TRBJ2-7, the V gene TRBV6-5, with TRBD1 matching over 9 bases. The length of the CDR3 is 15 residues. The V segment lost 6 bases and the J segment 1 base; nucleotides outside the gene matches: 7. The V gene's germline CDR1 is MNHEY and CDR2 SVGAGI. CDR3 nucleotides: TGTGCCAGCAGCCATGGGACAGGGCGGTCCTACGAGCAGTACTTC. Translating gives CASSHGTGRSYEQYF.

The chain is built from TRBV7-9 and TRBJ1-3; 8 bases align to TRBD1. Per the germline V gene, CDR1 is SEHNR and CDR2 is FQNEAQ (reference sequence). CDR3 size: 17 residues. V lost 4 bases to trimming and J lost 1 base; unmatched junction nucleotides: 9. CDR3 in DNA: TGTGCCAGCAGCTCGTTCCGGGACAGGAGTTCTGGAAACACCATATATTTT. It yields the protein CASSSFRDRSSGNTIYF.

This chain joins TRBV18 and TRBJ2-2; D possibly corresponds to TRBD2 (5 bases). CDR3 length: 16 amino acids. From germline, CDR1 is KGHSH and CDR2 LQKENI. Trimming took 3 bases from V and 0 from J, leaving 11 bases between them. The CDR3 DNA follows: TGTGCCAGCTCACCGGCGGGTCCCTCGAACACCGGGGAGCTGTTTTTT. It specifies CASSPAGPSNTGELFF.

The chain combines TRBV28 with TRBJ1-1, with no clear D. The germline V gene has CDR1 MDHEN and CDR2 SYDVKM. This CDR3 comprises 13 residues. Trimming took off 5 bases at V and 3 bases at J, with 10 bases between the two ends. The CDR3 region is CASSPYLDTEAFF. CDR3 DNA sequence: TGTGCCAGCAGTCCCTACTTGGACACTGAAGCTTTCTTT.

The genes are TRBV27 and TRBJ1-2, with no clear D. Trimming cost V 6 bases and J 1 base, with 9 bases left between them. CDR1 is MNHEY and CDR2 is SMNVEV in the germline V gene (reference sequence). The CDR3 contains 13 residues. The CDR3 region is CASRSTVNYGYTF. CDR3 sequence (DNA): TGTGCCAGCAGATCCACAGTTAACTATGGCTACACCTTC.

The chain links TRBV4-1 to TRBJ2-3; TRBD2 matches at 9 bases. Looked up from germline, CDR1 is MGHRA and CDR2 is YSYEKL. The trim removed 3 bases at V and 7 bases at J, leaving 11 bases unmatched. The CDR3 is 16 amino acids. In nucleotides, the CDR3 is TGCGCCAGCAGCCATCCCGGGAGGAGCGGGGGGTATACGCAGTATTTT. Amino acid sequence: CASSHPGRSGGYTQYF.

The rearrangement joins TRBV27 to TRBJ2-5; 8 positions match TRBD1. The J call may be in error: the DNA end matches TRBJ2-7 better. The CDR3 covers 14 residues. Germline CDR1 reads MNHEY; CDR2 reads SMNVEV (reference sequence). CDR3 region: CASSIQGVGYEQYF. In nucleotides, the CDR3 is TGTGCCAGCAGTATACAGGGGGTCGGCTACGAGCAGTACTTC.

This chain joins TRBV7-7 and TRBJ2-5; no reliable D call. The CDR3 consists of 13 residues. From germline, CDR1 is SSHAT and CDR2 FNYEAQ (reference sequence). V lost 9 bases and J 0 bases, leaving 11 bases between the germline ends. The CDR3 region has the DNA TGTGCCAGTTCCCGAGGAGACCAAGAGACCCAGTACTTC. Encoded protein: CASSRGDQETQYF. The full variable domain, completed using reference TRBV7-7 and TRBJ2-5, is GAGVSQSPRYKVTKRGQDVTLRCDPISSHATLYWYQQALGQGPEFLTYFNYEAQPDKSGLPSDRFSAERPEGSISTLTIQRTEQRDSAMYRCASSRGDQETQYFGPGTRLLVL.